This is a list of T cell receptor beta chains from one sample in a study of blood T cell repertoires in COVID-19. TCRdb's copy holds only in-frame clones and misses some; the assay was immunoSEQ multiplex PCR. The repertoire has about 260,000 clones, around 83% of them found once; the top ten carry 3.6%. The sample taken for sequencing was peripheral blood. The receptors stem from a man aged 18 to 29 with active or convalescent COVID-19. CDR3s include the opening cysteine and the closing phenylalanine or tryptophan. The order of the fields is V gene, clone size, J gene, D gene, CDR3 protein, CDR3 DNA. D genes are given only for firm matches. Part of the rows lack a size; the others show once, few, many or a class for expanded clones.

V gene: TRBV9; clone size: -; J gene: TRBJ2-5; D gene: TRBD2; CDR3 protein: CASSVTPTSGQETQYF; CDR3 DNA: TGTGCCAGCAGCGTCACCCCTACTAGCGGACAAGAGACCCAGTACTTC
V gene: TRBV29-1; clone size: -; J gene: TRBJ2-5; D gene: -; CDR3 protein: CSVDWAGQETQYF; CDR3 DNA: TGCAGCGTTGACTGGGCGGGACAAGAGACCCAGTACTTC
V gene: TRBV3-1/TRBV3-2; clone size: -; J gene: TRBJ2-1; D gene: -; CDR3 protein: CASSPFRGEQFF; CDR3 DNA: TGTGCCAGCAGTCCCTTTAGGGGGGAGCAGTTCTTC
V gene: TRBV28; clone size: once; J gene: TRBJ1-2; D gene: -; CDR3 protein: CASTETRVSDGYTF; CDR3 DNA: TGTGCCAGCACTGAAACGAGGGTGAGCGATGGCTACACCTTC
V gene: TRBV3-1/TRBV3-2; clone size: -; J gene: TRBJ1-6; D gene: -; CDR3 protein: CASSPDNRVAVNSPLHF; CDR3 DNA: TGTGCCAGCAGCCCCGATAACAGGGTTGCGGTAAATTCACCCCTCCACTTT
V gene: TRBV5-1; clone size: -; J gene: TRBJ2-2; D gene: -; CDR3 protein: CASGADPNTGELFF; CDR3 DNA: TGCGCCAGCGGGGCCGACCCGAACACCGGGGAGCTGTTTTTT
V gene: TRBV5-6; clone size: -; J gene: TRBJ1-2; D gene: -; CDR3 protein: CASSYDSVDYGYTF; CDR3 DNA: TGTGCCAGCAGTTACGATTCGGTAGACTATGGCTACACCTTC
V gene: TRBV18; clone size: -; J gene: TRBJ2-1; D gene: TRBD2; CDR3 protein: CASSRIAGTSYNEQFF; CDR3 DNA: TGTGCCAGCTCACGGATAGCGGGTACGTCCTACAATGAGCAGTTCTTC
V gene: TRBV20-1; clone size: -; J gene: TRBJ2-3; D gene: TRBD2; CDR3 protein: CSASSGAGTSASLTTDTQYF; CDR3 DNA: TGCAGTGCTAGTTCTGGGGCGGGGACTAGCGCAAGTCTAACCACAGATACGCAGTATTTT
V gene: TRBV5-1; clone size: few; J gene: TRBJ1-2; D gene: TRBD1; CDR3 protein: CASSSLQGAQNFYGYTF; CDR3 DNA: TGCGCCAGCAGTTCGCTCCAGGGGGCCCAAAATTTCTATGGCTACACCTTC
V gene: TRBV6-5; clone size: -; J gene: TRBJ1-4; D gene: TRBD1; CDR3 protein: CATAWVGTAFF; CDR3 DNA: TGTGCCACCGCATGGGTAGGGACAGCTTTTTTT
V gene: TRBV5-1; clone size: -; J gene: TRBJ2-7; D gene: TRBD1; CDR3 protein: CASSLVTGTATYEQYF; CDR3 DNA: TGCGCCAGCAGTTTAGTTACCGGGACAGCAACCTACGAGCAGTACTTC
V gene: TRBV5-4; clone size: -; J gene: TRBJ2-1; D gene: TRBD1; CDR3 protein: CASSLGGISNNEQFF; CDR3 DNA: TGTGCCAGCAGCTTAGGGGGCATATCGAACAATGAGCAGTTCTTC
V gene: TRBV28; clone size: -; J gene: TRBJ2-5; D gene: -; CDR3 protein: CASSRPGQGLETQYF; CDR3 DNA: TGTGCCAGCAGTCGACCGGGACAAGGTTTAGAGACCCAGTACTTC
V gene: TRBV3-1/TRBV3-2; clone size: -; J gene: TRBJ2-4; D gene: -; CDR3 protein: CASSYGVRDEGIQYF; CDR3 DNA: TGTGCCAGCAGCTACGGAGTCCGGGATGAGGGCATTCAGTACTTC
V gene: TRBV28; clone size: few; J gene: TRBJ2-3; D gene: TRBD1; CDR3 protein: CASRSEGQRYTDTQYF; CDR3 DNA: TGTGCCAGCAGGTCCGAGGGACAGAGATATACAGATACGCAGTATTTT
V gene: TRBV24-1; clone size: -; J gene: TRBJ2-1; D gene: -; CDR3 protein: CATSLRGTYNEQFF; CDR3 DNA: TGTGCCACCAGTCTCAGGGGCACCTACAATGAGCAGTTCTTC
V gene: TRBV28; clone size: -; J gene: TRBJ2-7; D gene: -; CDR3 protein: CASTGVYEQYF; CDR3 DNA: TGTGCCAGCACGGGGGTATACGAGCAGTACTTC
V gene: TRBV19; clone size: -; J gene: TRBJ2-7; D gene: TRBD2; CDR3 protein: CASSAGLAGIYEQYF; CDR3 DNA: TGTGCCAGTAGTGCGGGACTAGCGGGAATATACGAGCAGTACTTC
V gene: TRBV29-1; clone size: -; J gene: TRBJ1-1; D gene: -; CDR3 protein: CSPLTYMNTEAFF; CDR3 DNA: TGCAGCCCGCTGACATACATGAACACTGAAGCTTTCTTT
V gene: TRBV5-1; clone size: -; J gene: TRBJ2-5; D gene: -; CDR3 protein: CASRPGQQETQYF; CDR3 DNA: TGCGCCAGCAGGCCCGGACAGCAAGAGACCCAGTACTTC
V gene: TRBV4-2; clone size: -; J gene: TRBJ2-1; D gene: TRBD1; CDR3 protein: CASSQESGQGRHEQFF; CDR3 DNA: TGTGCCAGCAGCCAAGAGTCGGGACAGGGGAGACATGAGCAGTTCTTC
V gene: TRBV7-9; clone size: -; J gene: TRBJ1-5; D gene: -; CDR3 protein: CASSKQGNSNQPQHF; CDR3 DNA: TGTGCCAGCAGCAAACAGGGAAATAGCAATCAGCCCCAGCATTTT
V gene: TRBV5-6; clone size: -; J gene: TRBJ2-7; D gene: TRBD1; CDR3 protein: CASNPGQGVREQYF; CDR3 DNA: TGTGCCAGCAACCCGGGACAGGGGGTTCGCGAGCAGTACTTC
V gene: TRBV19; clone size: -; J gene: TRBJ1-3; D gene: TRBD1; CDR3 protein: CASSRTGDSSGNTIYF; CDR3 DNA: TGTGCCAGTAGTAGGACAGGGGATAGCTCTGGAAACACCATATATTTT
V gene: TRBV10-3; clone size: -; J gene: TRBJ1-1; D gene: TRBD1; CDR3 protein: CAISSTGGRTEAFF; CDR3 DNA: TGTGCCATCAGTTCAACAGGGGGTAGGACTGAAGCTTTCTTT
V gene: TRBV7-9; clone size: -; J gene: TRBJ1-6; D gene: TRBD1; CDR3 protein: CASSYGQENSPLHF; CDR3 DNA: TGTGCCAGCAGCTACGGACAGGAAAATTCACCCCTCCACTTT
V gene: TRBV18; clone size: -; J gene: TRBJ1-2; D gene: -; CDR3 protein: CASSLPPTESYGYTF; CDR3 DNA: TGTGCCAGCTCACTTCCTCCGACGGAGTCCTATGGCTACACCTTC
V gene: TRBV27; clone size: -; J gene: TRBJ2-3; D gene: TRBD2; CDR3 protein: CASRGTSLSTQYF; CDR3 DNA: TGTGCCAGCAGGGGGACTAGCTTGAGTACGCAGTATTTT
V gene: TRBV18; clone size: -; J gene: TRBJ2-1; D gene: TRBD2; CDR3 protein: CASSPWAGGPREQFF; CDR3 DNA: TGTGCCAGCTCACCCTGGGCGGGGGGGCCGCGTGAGCAGTTCTTC
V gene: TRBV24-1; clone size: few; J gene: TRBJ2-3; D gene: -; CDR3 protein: CATSDWGSGTDTQYF; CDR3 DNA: TGTGCCACCAGCGACTGGGGCTCGGGCACAGATACGCAGTATTTT
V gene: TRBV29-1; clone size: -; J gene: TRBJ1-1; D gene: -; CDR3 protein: CSEGQLNTEAFF; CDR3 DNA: TGCAGCGAAGGACAGCTGAACACTGAAGCTTTCTTT
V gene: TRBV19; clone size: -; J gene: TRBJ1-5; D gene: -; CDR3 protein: CASSTPQSAGWRPQHF; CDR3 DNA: TGTGCCAGTAGTACCCCCCAATCCGCCGGGTGGAGGCCCCAGCATTTT
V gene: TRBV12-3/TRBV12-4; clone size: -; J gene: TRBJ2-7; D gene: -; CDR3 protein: CASSPVGSHEQYF; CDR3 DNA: TGTGCCAGCAGCCCGGTGGGCAGCCACGAGCAGTACTTC
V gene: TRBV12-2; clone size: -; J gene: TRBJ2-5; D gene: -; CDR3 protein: CASRLAEGQKETQYF; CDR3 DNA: TGTGCAAGTCGCTTAGCGGAGGGGCAGAAAGAGACCCAGTACTTC
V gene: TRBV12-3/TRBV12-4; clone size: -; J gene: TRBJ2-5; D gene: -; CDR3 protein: CASSLDSRETQYF; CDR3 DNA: TGTGCCAGCAGCCTGGACAGTCGGGAGACCCAGTACTTC
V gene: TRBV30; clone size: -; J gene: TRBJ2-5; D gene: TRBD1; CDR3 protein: CAWSSGTGDVTQYF; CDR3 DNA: TGTGCCTGGAGTTCTGGGACAGGTGACGTGACCCAGTACTTC
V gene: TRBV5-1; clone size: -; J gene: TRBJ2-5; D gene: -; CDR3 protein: CASSFRGSETQYF; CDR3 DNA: TGCGCCAGCAGCTTTCGGGGAAGTGAGACCCAGTACTTC
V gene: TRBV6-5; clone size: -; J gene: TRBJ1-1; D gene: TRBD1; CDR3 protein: CASRQTGYDTEAFF; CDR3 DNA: TGTGCCAGCAGGCAGACAGGGTATGACACTGAAGCTTTCTTT
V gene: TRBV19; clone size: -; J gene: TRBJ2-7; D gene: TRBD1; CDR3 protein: CASSIGTGTSYEQYF; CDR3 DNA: TGTGCCAGTAGTATCGGGACAGGGACCTCCTACGAGCAGTACTTC
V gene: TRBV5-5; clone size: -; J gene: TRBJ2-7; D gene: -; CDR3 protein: CASSLGASEQYF; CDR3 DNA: TGTGCCAGCAGCTTGGGGGCTTCCGAGCAGTACTTC
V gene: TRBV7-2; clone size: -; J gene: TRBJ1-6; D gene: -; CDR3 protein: CASSLWPITPGSYNSPLHF; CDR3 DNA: TGTGCCAGCAGCTTATGGCCTATCACACCGGGCTCCTATAATTCACCCCTCCACTTT
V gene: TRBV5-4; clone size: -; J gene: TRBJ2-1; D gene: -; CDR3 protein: CASSRTLNEQFF; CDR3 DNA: TGTGCCAGCAGCCGGACTCTCAATGAGCAGTTCTTC
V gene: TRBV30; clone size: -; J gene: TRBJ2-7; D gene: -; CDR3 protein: CAWSVDDINYEQYF; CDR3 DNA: TGTGCCTGGAGTGTTGACGACATCAACTACGAGCAGTACTTC
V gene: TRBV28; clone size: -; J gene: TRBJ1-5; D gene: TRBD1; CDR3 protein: CASSLGRAGGVGGQPQHF; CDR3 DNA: TGTGCCAGCAGTTTAGGTCGGGCAGGGGGCGTTGGTGGGCAGCCCCAGCATTTT
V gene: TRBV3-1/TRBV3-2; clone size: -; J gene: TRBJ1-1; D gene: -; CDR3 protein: CASSPQWDSDIEAFF; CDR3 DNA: TGTGCCAGCAGCCCGCAATGGGATTCGGACATTGAAGCTTTCTTT
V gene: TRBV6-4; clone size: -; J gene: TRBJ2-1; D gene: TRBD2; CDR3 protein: CASSLEAGSYNEQFF; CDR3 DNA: TGTGCCAGCAGTCTCGAAGCGGGATCCTACAATGAGCAGTTCTTC
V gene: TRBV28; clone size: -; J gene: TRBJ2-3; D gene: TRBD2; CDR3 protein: CASRAGGAGRGTDTQYF; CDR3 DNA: TGTGCCAGCAGAGCCGGGGGGGCGGGAAGAGGCACAGATACGCAGTATTTT
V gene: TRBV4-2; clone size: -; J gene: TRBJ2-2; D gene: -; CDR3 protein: CASSALAYETGELFF; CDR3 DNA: TGTGCCAGCAGCGCCCTAGCGTATGAGACCGGGGAGCTGTTTTTT
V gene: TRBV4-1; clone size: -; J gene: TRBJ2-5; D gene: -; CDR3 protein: CASSQDRREHGRTQYF; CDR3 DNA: TGCGCCAGCAGCCAAGATCGCCGAGAACACGGGAGGACCCAGTACTTC
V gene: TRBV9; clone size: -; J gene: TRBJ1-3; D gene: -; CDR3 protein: CASSASGGGATGNTIYF; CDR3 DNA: TGTGCCAGCAGCGCCTCAGGCGGTGGGGCAACCGGAAACACCATATATTTT
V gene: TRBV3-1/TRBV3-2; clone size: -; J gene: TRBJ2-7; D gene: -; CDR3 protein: CASSPSRRDEQYF; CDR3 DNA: TGTGCCAGCAGCCCCTCAAGGCGGGACGAGCAGTACTTC
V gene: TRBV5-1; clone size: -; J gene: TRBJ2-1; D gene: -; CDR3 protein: CASSLERSSYNEQFF; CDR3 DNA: TGCGCCAGCAGCTTGGAACGCAGCTCCTACAATGAGCAGTTCTTC